This T cell receptor beta chain was captured in a study of T-cell reconstitution after alpha-beta-depleted transplantation in children. Study-wide results and limits: Recipient T cells and thymic progenitors that survived were the source of the high TCRbeta diversity seen at day 60 in some patients. Newly made T cells mostly supplied T-cell counts and diversity one year after transplant. Reportedly, roughly two months post-transplant, alpha-beta T cells arose from several hundred expanded graft clones.

In regard to this clonotype: Its antigen is still unknown.

There are 14 residues in the CDR3. Unmatched junction bases numbered 10, after V lost 7 bases and J lost 10 bases. The V gene's germline CDR1 is SEHNR and CDR2 FQNEAQ (reference sequence). Unique molecular identifiers were incorporated during preparation of the TCRbeta library. Using its own MiXCR run on the PCR reads, TCRdb lists one record per CDR3 protein. There are over 150,000 distinct CDR3 sequences in the sample; 11% occur only once, and 13% lies in the top ten. This specimen consisted of PBMCs, obtained before TCRalphabeta/CD19-depleted stem cell transplant. The chain has TRBV7-9 and TRBJ2-1; TRBD2 matches at 10 bases. This receptor was obtained from a boy younger than 10 with acute myeloid leukemia, due to receive a stem cell transplant. CDR3 DNA: TGTGCCAGCACCCGACTAGCGGGCTGGGGGGAGCAGTTCTTC. Encoded protein: CASTRLAGWGEQFF.